Below, 28 T cell receptor beta chains from the same sample are listed, as sequenced in a study of T-cell memory formation after mild COVID-19. TCRdb fed the 5' RACE reads into MiXCR, producing one record per CDR3 protein. Here the sample spans more than 350,000 distinct CDR3 sequences, approximately 16% being singletons. Sequencing was performed on PBMCs or a T cell subset sorted from them (not recorded which). These TCRs come from a man aged 18 to 35 who had mild COVID-19 (a few samples of this study predate the infection). Cell type and time point are not known.

The gene calls are TRBV3-1 and TRBJ2-1, with 8 bases that match TRBD2. J lost 7 bases, V lost 4 bases, and 12 bases had no gene match. Germline CDR1 LGHDT, CDR2 YNNKEL (reference sequence). The CDR3 runs 16 residues. This CDR3 reads CASSPSPAGVVNEQFF. For the CDR3, the DNA is TGTGCCAGCAGCCCTAGTCCAGCGGGGGTAGTAAATGAGCAGTTCTTC.

There are a few counts of this clonotype. V gene TRBV27 combines with J gene TRBJ2-3; the D is unclear. V was cut by 2 bases and J by 2 bases, with 8 bases left in between. CDR1 and CDR2 from the germline V gene are MNHEY and SMNVEV (reference sequence). The length of the CDR3 is 14 residues. The CDR3 is CASSLIPHTDTQYF. In nucleotides, the CDR3 is TGTGCCAGCAGTTTAATACCCCACACAGATACGCAGTATTTT.

V gene TRBV7-6 combines with J gene TRBJ1-5; 11 bases agree with TRBD1. This CDR3 comprises 16 residues. Germline-derived CDR1 and CDR2 are SGHVS and FNYEAQ. The V segment lost 5 bases and the J segment 5 bases; nucleotides outside the gene matches: 8. This CDR3 reads CASSASGTGGYQPQHF. In DNA form, the CDR3 reads TGTGCCAGCAGCGCATCCGGGACAGGGGGTTATCAGCCCCAGCATTTT.

This clonotype was observed a few times. The rearrangement links TRBV20-1 to TRBJ2-1; TRBD2 aligns across 7 bases. The CDR3 runs 16 residues. The trim removed 3 bases at V and 6 bases at J, leaving 14 bases unmatched. The germline gives CDR1 DFQATT, CDR2 SNEGSKA (reference sequence). CDR3 sequence: CSASDRGGRLGNEQFF. The DNA of the CDR3 is TGCAGTGCTAGCGACCGCGGGGGACGTTTAGGCAATGAGCAGTTCTTC.

This clonotype was detected ten times or more. V gene TRBV7-8 combines with J gene TRBJ2-5; D is perhaps TRBD2 (6 bases). CDR3 length equals 15 residues. Germline CDR1 SGHVS, CDR2 FQNEAQ. The V and J ends lost 5 bases and 3 bases respectively, with 16 bases between them. CDR3 sequence reads: CASSRRAGRKETQYF. Here the CDR3 DNA reads TGTGCCAGCAGCCGGAGGGCAGGGCGGAAAGAGACCCAGTACTTC.

V and J are TRBV6-5 and TRBJ1-1; D possibly corresponds to TRBD1 (6 bases). This CDR3 comprises 14 residues. Germline CDR1 is MNHEY and CDR2 is SVGAGI. Between the trimmed V and J ends, which lost 0 bases and 10 bases, there was a span of 15 bases. The CDR3, as DNA: TGTGCCAGCAGTTACTCGGTTTGGGGGCCGGGAGCTTTCTTT. Translating gives CASSYSVWGPGAFF.

The chain carries TRBV3-1 and TRBJ2-5; D is possibly TRBD2 (6 bases). Germline V gene lookup returns CDR1 LGHDT and CDR2 YNNKEL (reference sequence). The CDR3 totals 13 residues. V lost 4 bases, J lost 7 bases, and 13 bases lay in between. CDR3 sequence (DNA): TGTGCCAGCAGCCGCGGGATTCAGGGGACCCAGTACTTC. Protein product: CASSRGIQGTQYF.

Only a few counts were recorded for this clonotype. V and J are TRBV7-2 and TRBJ1-2, with a weak D call TRBD1 (6 bases). Germline assignment: CDR1 SGHTA and CDR2 FQGNSA. The CDR3 runs to 11 residues. V dropped 6 bases and J dropped 4 bases, with 6 bases sitting between them. The CDR3 loop reads CASRGAYGYTF. The CDR3 DNA follows: TGTGCCAGCAGGGGGGCCTATGGCTACACCTTC.

This clonotype was seen a few times. This chain connects TRBV6-6 to TRBJ2-7; tentatively, D is TRBD1 (5 bases). The CDR3 totals 13 residues. The V end lost 2 bases, the J end lost 4 bases, and 9 bases lay between the germline ends. CDR1 and CDR2 (germline): MNHNY, SVGAGI (reference sequence). Written as DNA, the CDR3 is TGTGCCAGCAGTTACCCGCAGGGTTACGAGCAGTACGTC. Translated: CASSYPQGYEQYV.

This clonotype was counted a few times. The chain couples TRBV7-9 to TRBJ2-7; D tentatively fits TRBD1 or TRBD2 (5 bases each). In germline, CDR1 is SEHNR, CDR2 FQNEAQ (reference sequence). V was trimmed by 3 bases and J by 4 bases, leaving 13 bases between them. This CDR3 has 14 residues. CDR3 protein: CASSFLGERYEQYF. CDR3 bases: TGTGCCAGCAGCTTCTTGGGGGAGAGATACGAGCAGTACTTC.

CDR3 sequence (DNA): TGCGCCAGCAGCCCCGATGGACAGGGAGGAACTGAAGCTTTCTTT. This sequence encodes CASSPDGQGGTEAFF. The V and J genes are TRBV4-1 and TRBJ1-1; 8 bases align to TRBD1. Germline V CDR1 and CDR2: MGHRA, YSYEKL. The CDR3 spans 15 residues. Trimming took 4 bases from V and 5 from J; bases not matched to a gene: 9.

The chain uses TRBV6-6 and TRBJ1-5; D is uncertain. The ends were cut back, 8 bases at V and 2 bases at J, with 10 bases in the middle. The CDR3 runs 13 residues. CDR1 is MNHNY, CDR2 SVGAGI, per germline (reference sequence). DNA for the CDR3: TGTGCCAGCCGGGCCTTTGGCAATCAGCCCCAGCATTTT. It translates to CASRAFGNQPQHF.

The chain recombines TRBV27 with TRBJ1-1; weak D call: TRBD1 (5 bases). Between the trimmed V and J ends, which lost 2 bases and 6 bases, there was a span of 10 bases. The germline V gene encodes CDR1 MNHEY and CDR2 SMNVEV (reference sequence). CDR3 length equals 13 residues. This chain's CDR3 is CASSLQGAPEAFF. The CDR3 DNA reads TGTGCCAGCAGTTTACAGGGAGCCCCTGAAGCTTTCTTT.

This clonotype was seen a few times. The rearrangement links TRBV7-9 to TRBJ2-1; either TRBD1 or TRBD2 may fit D (5 bases each). Trimming cost V 5 bases and J 7 bases, with 12 bases left between them. There are 13 residues in the CDR3. Per germline, CDR1 SEHNR and CDR2 FQNEAQ (reference sequence). The CDR3 nucleotides are TGTGCCAGCAGCCGGGGCGTTCGTAATGAGCAGTTCTTC. Translation gives CASSRGVRNEQFF.

This clonotype was picked up a small number of times. Written as DNA, the CDR3 is TGTGCCAGCAGCCAAGAGTTTGTGATTGAAGCTTTCTTT. This translates into CASSQEFVIEAFF. The rearrangement joins TRBV4-2 to TRBJ1-1, with unresolved D. Trimming stripped 0 bases from V and 7 bases from J, with 9 bases between. The CDR3 spans 13 residues. CDR1 is LGHNA and CDR2 is YNFKEQ in the germline V gene.

This clonotype came up a few times. The genes are TRBV5-1 and TRBJ2-5; 11 nucleotides line up with TRBD2. With V trimmed by 1 base and J by 2 bases, 4 bases remained unmatched. The CDR3 consists of 16 residues. Per germline, CDR1 SGHRS and CDR2 YFSETQ. As DNA, the CDR3 is TGCGCCAGCAGCTTGTTGACTAGCGGGGTACAAGAGACCCAGTACTTC. Its translation: CASSLLTSGVQETQYF.

The chain couples TRBV5-1 to TRBJ2-5, with D tentatively TRBD1 (5 bases). This CDR3 has 15 residues. Trimming took off 4 bases at V and 1 base at J, with 14 bases between the two ends. Germline assignment: CDR1 SGHRS and CDR2 YFSETQ. CDR3 in amino acids: CASSPVTGFQETQYF. In nucleotides, the CDR3 is TGCGCCAGCAGCCCGGTAACAGGATTCCAAGAGACCCAGTACTTC.

The chain carries TRBV9 and TRBJ2-1, with 9 nucleotides matching TRBD2. The V and J ends lost 2 bases and 3 bases, in that order; junction bases with no gene match: 3. This CDR3 has 15 amino acids. Germline CDR1 and CDR2: SGDLS and YYNGEE. CDR3 nucleotides: TGTGCCAGCAGCGTGGGCGGGGGGGTCTACAATGAGCAGTTCTTC. Amino acids: CASSVGGGVYNEQFF.

In its sample, this clonotype was seen many times. This chain uses TRBV5-1 with TRBJ2-5; D remains unclear. This CDR3 spans 12 amino acids. The V end lost 1 base, the J end lost 4 bases, and 5 bases lay between the germline ends. The germline gives CDR1 SGHRS, CDR2 YFSETQ. The CDR3 coding sequence is TGCGCCAGCAGCTTGCTTCGAGAGACCCAGTACTTC. Protein product: CASSLLRETQYF.

The chain uses TRBV5-4 and TRBJ2-3; no clear D gene. The V end was cut by 5 bases, the J end by 3 bases, with 10 bases between. Germline V gene sequence: CDR1 SGHNT, CDR2 YYREEE (reference sequence). The CDR3 sequence is 13 residues long. CDR3 region: CASRSIGTDTQYF. DNA of the CDR3: TGTGCCAGCAGATCTATTGGGACAGATACGCAGTATTTT.

CDR3 protein: CASTHSAQGRKNTQYF. The DNA of the CDR3 is TGCGCCAGCACCCATAGCGCGCAGGGAAGGAAGAATACGCAGTATTTT. This chain connects TRBV5-1 to TRBJ2-3, with D possibly being TRBD1 or TRBD2 (5 bases each). From germline, CDR1 is SGHRS and CDR2 YFSETQ. V was pared by 6 bases and J by 7 bases, with 24 bases between. This CDR3 is 16 amino acids long.

This clonotype was seen only a few times. The V and J genes are TRBV7-9 and TRBJ2-1, with TRBD2 identical over 10 bases. Germline CDR1 SEHNR, CDR2 FQNEAQ (reference sequence). This CDR3 has 15 amino acids. V was pared by 6 bases and J by 7 bases, with 9 bases of the junction left unmatched. CDR3 nucleotides: TGTGCCAGCAGGCAGGGCACTAGCGGGGCTAATGAGCAGTTCTTC. As protein: CASRQGTSGANEQFF.

This clonotype showed up just a few times. The chain joins TRBV15 to TRBJ1-1; 7 positions agree with TRBD1. Looked up from germline, CDR1 is LNHNV and CDR2 is YYDKDF (reference sequence). The junction had 7 bases not matched to a gene; V was cut back by 4 bases and J by 2 bases. The CDR3 totals 15 residues. CDR3 in DNA: TGTGCCACCAGCACCAGGGACAGCGTCAACACTGAAGCTTTCTTT. The encoded protein is CATSTRDSVNTEAFF.

The rearrangement links TRBV20-1 to TRBJ1-2; tentatively, D is TRBD1 (5 bases). CDR3 size: 13 residues. Per germline, CDR1 DFQATT and CDR2 SNEGSKA (reference sequence). V lost 4 bases to trimming and J lost 8 bases, with 17 bases between them. CDR3 DNA sequence: TGCAGTGCTAAGGACACCAAGCAAGGCGGCTACACCTTC. It codes for CSAKDTKQGGYTF.

This rearrangement joins TRBV11-2 to TRBJ2-7; the match to TRBD1 covers 7 bases. This CDR3 is 13 amino acids long. V shed 10 bases and J 0 bases; nucleotides not matched to a gene: 6. Germline CDR1 is SGHAT and CDR2 is FQNNGV. The DNA for the CDR3 is TGTGCCACAGGGGGTCTTAGCTCCTACGAGCAGTACTTC. This gives the protein CATGGLSSYEQYF. The entire variable domain, with the rest obtained from reference TRBV11-2 and TRBJ2-7, is as follows: EAGVAQSPRYKIIEKRQSVAFWCNPISGHATLYWYQQILGQGPKLLIQFQNNGVVDDSQLPKDRFSAERLKGVDSTLKIQPAKLEDSAVYLCATGGLSSYEQYFGPGTRLTVT.

The V gene is TRBV4-2, the J gene TRBJ2-2; D is uncertain. The V end was cut by 4 bases, the J end by 5 bases, with 14 bases between. The CDR3 spans 15 residues. Germline CDR1 reads LGHNA; CDR2 reads YNFKEQ. The chain's CDR3 is CASSPAGRWTGELFF. In DNA form, the CDR3 reads TGTGCCAGCAGCCCGGCCGGTAGGTGGACCGGGGAGCTGTTTTTT.

The CDR3 nucleotides read TGTGCCAGCCGGTCGGGACAGGCCCAAGAGACCCAGTACTTC. It yields the protein CASRSGQAQETQYF. The rearrangement uses TRBV2 and TRBJ2-5; 8 bases align to TRBD1. The J segment lost 1 base and the V segment lost 8 bases, leaving 6 bases of the junction unmatched. From germline, CDR1 is SNHLY and CDR2 FYNNEI. The CDR3 covers 14 residues.

A few counts support this clonotype. This rearrangement joins TRBV4-3 to TRBJ1-4, with D perhaps matching TRBD1 (6 bases). V dropped 1 base and J dropped 4 bases, with 13 bases sitting between them. This CDR3 contains 16 residues. Germline assignment: CDR1 LGHNA and CDR2 YSLEER. CDR3 bases: TGCGCCAGCAGCCAAGTGGGCAGGGGAGGTAATGAAAAACTGTTTTTT. Protein: CASSQVGRGGNEKLFF.